Following are 14 T cell receptor beta chains from one sample sequenced in a study of T cells in Graves' hyperthyroidism and ophthalmopathy (dated 2019 in TCRdb). Receptors were amplified or captured by multiplex PCR. Sequencing was carried out with an Illumina HiSeq 2000. The TCR beta CDR3 regions were amplified from the RNA transcripts. The first round of RT-PCR for the TCR CDR3 was performed with the HTBI primer set and the Qiagen OneStep RT-PCR kit. TCRdb reprocessed the public reads (quality trimming at Q25 with fastp, clone calling with MiXCR) and kept in-frame beta chains. Rows are unified per CDR3 protein, each entry keeping the most common DNA and genes. This sample holds about 420,000 distinct CDR3 sequences; approximately 15% were observed only once. About 5% of the sample belongs to the ten largest clones. The material sequenced was blood. The receptors stem from a woman aged 18-29 years with Graves' hyperthyroidism.

This clonotype was seen ten or more times. This chain joins TRBV20-1 and TRBJ2-7; D is perhaps TRBD2 (6 bases). CDR3 length: 13 amino acids. CDR1 DFQATT and CDR2 SNEGSKA come from the germline V gene (reference sequence). V was shortened by 4 bases and J by 5 bases, with 15 bases between the two germline ends. The CDR3, as DNA: TGCAGTGCTATACGGGAGTCCCCCAACGAGCAGTACTTC. Residues: CSAIRESPNEQYF.

The table lists this clonotype with many counts. The rearrangement uses TRBV28 and TRBJ2-1, with TRBD2 matching 11 bases. The CDR3 length is 17 residues. From germline, CDR1 is MDHEN and CDR2 SYDVKM. V lost 9 bases, J lost 8 bases, and 18 bases stayed unmatched. CDR3 loop: CASHPVAGTSGTHEQFF. The DNA of the CDR3 is TGTGCCAGTCACCCAGTCGCCGGGACTAGCGGTACACATGAGCAGTTCTTC.

This clonotype was seen at least ten times. The chain combines TRBV12-3 or TRBV12-4 with TRBJ2-1; 9 nucleotides line up with TRBD2. Trimming took 10 bases from V and 6 from J; bases not matched to a gene: 13. The CDR3 covers 15 residues. The CDR3, as DNA: TGTGCCATCGATGATAGCGGGAGAGGTTCCAATGAGCAGTTCTTC. Amino acid sequence: CAIDDSGRGSNEQFF.

In its sample, this clonotype was seen many times. The chain employs TRBV28 and TRBJ2-1, with TRBD1 as a possible D gene (6 bases). CDR1 MDHEN and CDR2 SYDVKM come from the germline V gene. With 2 bases removed from V and 4 bases from J, the gap between germline ends came to 12 bases. CDR3 size: 15 residues. CDR3 nucleotides: TGTGCCAGCAGTTTAAGGACAGCTATATACAATGAGCAGTTCTTC. Amino acids: CASSLRTAIYNEQFF.

This clonotype was detected many times. This sequence joins TRBV28 and TRBJ2-1; D might be TRBD1 (7 bases). The germline V and J ends were trimmed by 2 bases and 6 bases, with 14 bases remaining between them. This CDR3 is built from 15 residues. Germline CDR1 is MDHEN and CDR2 is SYDVKM. The chain's CDR3 is CASSLPGGGGNEQFF. The CDR3 region has the DNA TGTGCCAGCAGTTTACCAGGGGGAGGTGGCAATGAGCAGTTCTTC.

This clonotype was seen only a few times. The gene calls are TRBV18 and TRBJ2-1; 7 bases map to TRBD1. The CDR3 is 15 residues long. V shed 6 bases and J 6 bases; nucleotides not matched to a gene: 11. Germline lookup yields CDR1 KGHSH and CDR2 LQKENI. The CDR3 sequence: CASSLTGAQGNEQFF. Written as DNA, the CDR3 is TGTGCCAGCTCCCTTACAGGGGCGCAGGGCAATGAGCAGTTCTTC.

Ten or more counts support this clonotype. The V and J genes are TRBV11-2 and TRBJ2-3; tentatively, D is TRBD1 (6 bases). Germline CDR1 and CDR2: SGHAT and FQNNGV. V lost 3 bases, J lost 4 bases, and 17 bases lay in between. This CDR3 is 16 amino acids long. The CDR3 sequence is CASSFTEDSGADTQYF. CDR3 nucleotides: TGTGCCAGCAGCTTTACCGAGGACAGTGGGGCAGATACGCAGTATTTT.

This clonotype was seen more than once but under ten times. V is TRBV9 and J is TRBJ1-2; 8 bases match TRBD1. Germline CDR1 SGDLS, CDR2 YYNGEE. The CDR3 loop spans 14 amino acids. V lost 3 bases to trimming and J lost 6 bases; unmatched junction nucleotides: 7. The CDR3 DNA is TGTGCCAGCAGCGCCTGGGACAGGAAAGATGGCTACACCTTC. Amino acid sequence: CASSAWDRKDGYTF.

The chain joins TRBV7-3 to TRBJ2-3; D gene uncertain. The V end lost 9 bases, the J end lost 4 bases, and 11 bases lay between the germline ends. Germline V gene lookup returns CDR1 SGHTA and CDR2 FQGTGA. This CDR3 has 12 amino acids. CDR3 amino acids: CARRKVADTQYF. In DNA, the CDR3 is TGTGCCAGACGTAAGGTTGCAGATACGCAGTATTTT.

This clonotype was found a few times. The J gene is TRBJ2-1, the V gene TRBV6-4; 9 bases are a match to TRBD2. Germline trimming cut 6 bases from V and 9 bases from J; bases unmatched to any gene: 12. Germline CDR1 is MRHNA and CDR2 is SNTAGT. This CDR3 has 15 residues. CDR3 DNA: TGTGCCAGCAGCCCCTCGGGCGGGGGGGGTGGTGAGCAGTTCTTC. Its translation is CASSPSGGGGGEQFF.

Details on this clonotype: A much larger clone differs by one base, so this may be a read error. The chain combines TRBV7-2 with TRBJ2-5; D is unclear. This CDR3 has 13 amino acids. Germline V CDR1 and CDR2: SGHTA, FQGNSA. CDR3 nucleotide sequence: TGTGCCAGCAGCTTAGTTAGGACGGAGACCCAGCACTTC. It translates to CASSLVRTETQHF.

Points on this clonotype: This may stem from a read error, because a much larger clone lies one nucleotide away. The gene calls are TRBV28 and TRBJ1-2; the D gene is possibly TRBD1 (5 bases). This CDR3 comprises 16 residues. In germline, CDR1 is MDHEN, CDR2 SYDVKM. The CDR3 DNA follows: TGTACCAGCTATGGGCTTAGGGAGGGCCAGGGCTATGGCTACACCTTC. It codes for CTSYGLREGQGYGYTF.

Worth noting for this clonotype: A much bigger clone sits one base away, suggesting this may be a read error. This chain connects TRBV5-6 to TRBJ1-4; perhaps TRBD1 as D (5 bases). This CDR3 is 15 amino acids long. Germline values: CDR1 SGHDT, CDR2 YYEEEE. The chain's CDR3 is CVSSSTQGPNEKLFF. CDR3 in DNA: TGTGTCAGCAGCTCTACTCAGGGCCCTAATGAAAAACTGTTTTTT.

This clonotype was detected many times. CDR3 residues: CASSLGLRDTQYF. The CDR3 DNA reads TGTGCCAGCAGCTTAGGCCTTAGGGATACGCAGTATTTT. This chain uses TRBV11-2 with TRBJ2-3; D uncertain. Deletions cut 1 base from V and 6 bases from J, with 8 bases between. Germline V lookup: CDR1 SGHAT, CDR2 FQNNGV. The CDR3 is 13 amino acids. Drawing the rest from reference TRBV11-2 and TRBJ2-3, the complete variable domain is EAGVAQSPRYKIIEKRQSVAFWCNPISGHATLYWYQQILGQGPKLLIQFQNNGVVDDSQLPKDRFSAERLKGVDSTLKIQPAKLEDSAVYLCASSLGLRDTQYFGPGTRLTVL.